The 32 T cell receptor beta chains below all came from one sample that was sequenced in a study of CD8+ T cells in alopecia areata. Sequencing used cDNA as its template, made by extracting RNA and reverse transcribing it. TCRdb keeps only in-frame clones here, not all; method: immunoSEQ multiplex PCR. The data contain 200,000 or so clones, 55% to 70% of them singletons. Specified treatment: oral pan-JAK inhibitor, 5-10 mg twice daily. The sample consisted of CD4+ T cells sorted from blood, taken at week 24, from a patient treated with tofacitinib. These receptors originate from a human donor with alopecia areata.

There are a few counts of this clone. The chain has TRBV29-1 and TRBJ1-1; 7 bases fit TRBD1. This CDR3 comprises 13 residues. The V segment lost 4 bases and the J segment 6 bases; nucleotides outside the gene matches: 8. Germline V gene sequence: CDR1 SQVTM, CDR2 ANQGSEA. CDR3 DNA: TGCAGCGTTGTGGGACAGCCCCCGGCTGAAGCTTTCTTT. Encoded protein: CSVVGQPPAEAFF.

The chain combines TRBV6-1 with TRBJ1-6; D is perhaps TRBD1 (5 bases). From germline, CDR1 is MNHNS and CDR2 SASEGT. V gave up 3 bases and J gave up 9 bases, with 18 bases separating them. The CDR3 covers 16 residues. Written as DNA, the CDR3 is TGTGCCAGCAGTGATCAGGGAGGGAGTCTCAGTTCACCCCTCCACTTT. Translated, it gives CASSDQGGSLSSPLHF.

The rearrangement uses TRBV7-2 and TRBJ2-3, with 10 bases matching TRBD2. CDR3 length equals 17 residues. J was trimmed by 6 bases and V by 2 bases; bases with no gene match: 11. In germline, CDR1 is SGHTA, CDR2 FQGNSA. For the CDR3, the DNA is TGTGCCAGCAGCTTATTGGTTGGGCTAGCGGGGGCGGATACGCAGTATTTT. Protein: CASSLLVGLAGADTQYF.

The rearrangement links TRBV25-1 to TRBJ1-5; D is possibly TRBD1 (5 bases). CDR3 length: 17 amino acids. CDR1 and CDR2 from the germline V gene are MGHDK and SYGVNS. V was cut by 2 bases and J by 0 bases, with 14 bases left in between. Written as DNA, the CDR3 is TGTGCCAGCAGTGAAGGGGTGGGACTCTATAGCAATCAGCCCCAGCATTTT. Amino acids: CASSEGVGLYSNQPQHF. The variable domain in full, with the rest retrieved from reference TRBV25-1 and TRBJ1-5, is EADIYQTPRYLVIGTGKKITLECSQTMGHDKMYWYQQDPGMELHLIHYSYGVNSTEKGDLSSESTVSRIRTEHFPLTLESARPSHTSQYLCASSEGVGLYSNQPQHFGDGTRLSIL.

This clone appeared a few times. The chain recombines TRBV6-6 with TRBJ1-3; D uncertain. V shed 0 bases and J shed 4 bases, with 7 bases lying between them. The CDR3 extends over 14 amino acids. Germline V lookup: CDR1 MNHNY, CDR2 SVGAGI (reference sequence). The CDR3 bases are TGTGCCAGCAGTTACTCAGGGCCGGGAAACACCATATATTTT. Its translation: CASSYSGPGNTIYF.

In this sample, this clone turned up a few times. This chain joins TRBV11-2 and TRBJ2-5, with unresolved D. This CDR3 region has 15 residues. CDR1 is SGHAT, CDR2 FQNNGV, per germline. V dropped 6 bases and J dropped 2 bases, with 16 bases sitting between them. CDR3: CASRVMGNTQETQYF. The CDR3 DNA sequence: TGTGCCAGCAGGGTTATGGGGAATACTCAAGAGACCCAGTACTTC.

The rearrangement links TRBV7-2 to TRBJ2-5; 13 bases agree with TRBD2. The J segment lost 5 bases and the V segment lost 7 bases, leaving 10 bases of the junction unmatched. CDR3 length: 16 residues. The V gene's germline CDR1 is SGHTA and CDR2 FQGNSA. CDR3 in amino acids: CASNGLAGAPRETQYF. The DNA of the CDR3 is TGTGCCAGCAACGGACTAGCGGGGGCCCCTAGGGAGACCCAGTACTTC.

This clone was observed many times. The gene calls are TRBV28 and TRBJ1-4, with D uncertain. Germline V lookup: CDR1 MDHEN, CDR2 SYDVKM. The V end was cut by 2 bases, the J end by 6 bases, with 13 bases between. This CDR3 has 15 residues. Written as DNA, the CDR3 is TGTGCCAGCAGTTTAGAGGCGGGGAAATATGAAAAACTGTTTTTT. It is translated as CASSLEAGKYEKLFF. Variable domain in full (rest from reference TRBV28 and TRBJ1-4): DVKVTQSSRYLVKRTGEKVFLECVQDMDHENMFWYRQDPGLGLRLIYFSYDVKMKEKGDIPEGYSVSREKKERFSLILESASTNQTSMYLCASSLEAGKYEKLFFGSGTQLSVL.

The chain is built from TRBV5-1 and TRBJ2-3, with D possibly TRBD1 on 5 matching bases. Trimming removed 0 bases from V and 4 bases from J, with 12 bases in between. CDR1 and CDR2 from the germline V gene are SGHRS and YFSETQ. The CDR3 covers 15 residues. CDR3 in DNA: TGCGCCAGCAGCTTGGGAGCAGGGATGGCAGATACGCAGTATTTT. As protein: CASSLGAGMADTQYF.

The V call is TRBV18, the J call TRBJ2-7; D is undetermined. The germline gives CDR1 KGHSH, CDR2 LQKENI. Trimming removed 0 bases at V and 3 bases at J, with 12 bases between. The CDR3 is 15 residues long. The CDR3, as DNA: TGTGCCAGCTCACCACCGGGCACCTTGCGCTACGAGCAGTACTTC. This encodes CASSPPGTLRYEQYF.

V usage is TRBV30 and J usage is TRBJ2-7; the D is unclear. Germline V gene data show CDR1 as GTSNPN and CDR2 as SVGIG (reference sequence). The CDR3 is 13 residues long. V lost 0 bases, J lost 1 base, and 7 bases lay in between. The CDR3 sequence: CAWSVGFSYEQYF. The CDR3 DNA sequence: TGTGCCTGGAGTGTTGGGTTTTCCTACGAGCAGTACTTC.

This clone appeared a single time. The V gene is TRBV30, the J gene TRBJ2-5, with D maybe TRBD1 (5 bases). The V gene lost 1 base and the J gene lost 1 base, with 7 bases spanning the gap. Germline-derived CDR1 and CDR2 are GTSNPN and SVGIG (reference sequence). CDR3 length: 13 amino acids. The DNA for the CDR3 is TGTGCCTGGAGTGAGGGGTTCCAAGAGACCCAGTACTTC. This translates into CAWSEGFQETQYF.

This clone was seen once. The chain has TRBV6-1 and TRBJ1-5; no definite D call. V was trimmed by 7 bases and J by 9 bases, leaving 13 bases between them. The V gene's germline CDR1 is MNHNS and CDR2 SASEGT. The CDR3 spans 12 residues. This CDR3 reads CASTRAPLPQHF. CDR3 bases: TGTGCCAGCACTAGGGCCCCGCTGCCCCAGCATTTT.

This clone was counted a few times. The V call is TRBV23-1, the J call TRBJ1-5, with unresolved D. TRBV23-1 is known as an ORF, though its function is uncertain. The CDR3 runs to 15 residues. V dropped 3 bases and J dropped 6 bases, with 15 bases sitting between them. The CDR3 region is CASSHPSRRVQPQHF. Written as DNA, the CDR3 is TGCGCCAGCAGTCATCCCTCTCGGAGAGTTCAGCCCCAGCATTTT.

This clone turned up a few times. V is TRBV20-1 and J is TRBJ2-1; TRBD1 is a possible D gene (6 bases). Between the trimmed V and J ends, which lost 2 bases and 13 bases, there was a span of 12 bases. The CDR3 has 11 residues. CDR1 is DFQATT and CDR2 is SNEGSKA in the germline V gene (reference sequence). The CDR3 DNA is TGCAGTGCTAGACTACAGGGAAACCAGTTCTTC. Its protein product is CSARLQGNQFF.

In this sample, this clone turned up a few times. The chain uses TRBV5-1 and TRBJ2-1; D gene unclear. The CDR3 is 14 amino acids. Trimming left V 3 bases short and J 4 bases short, with 11 bases between. CDR1 and CDR2 from the germline V gene are SGHRS and YFSETQ. CDR3 DNA sequence: TGCGCCAGCAGCTCCGGGTCAGCATACAATGAGCAGTTCTTC. It translates to CASSSGSAYNEQFF.

The rearrangement uses TRBV5-1 and TRBJ2-5; D is unclear. The germline V gene has CDR1 SGHRS and CDR2 YFSETQ. This CDR3 region has 14 residues. V lost 5 bases to trimming and J lost 2 bases, with 13 bases between them. For the CDR3, the DNA is TGCGCCAGCAGAGGAAAAAACGAACAAGAGACCCAGTACTTC. Its translation: CASRGKNEQETQYF.

The chain recombines TRBV5-1 with TRBJ2-1; tentatively, D is TRBD2 (5 bases). The CDR3 totals 14 residues. V lost 1 base and J lost 0, with 5 bases in between. Germline V lookup: CDR1 SGHRS, CDR2 YFSETQ. CDR3 sequence (DNA): TGCGCCAGCAGCTTGCTAGCCTCCTACAATGAGCAGTTCTTC. Its translation is CASSLLASYNEQFF.

The sample holds one count of this clone. J is TRBJ2-2 and V is TRBV4-2; D is perhaps TRBD1 or TRBD2 (5 bases each). Trimming took 1 base from V and 5 from J, leaving 11 bases between them. The CDR3 extends over 15 amino acids. Germline CDR1 LGHNA, CDR2 YNFKEQ. The CDR3 nucleotides read TGTGCCAGCAGCCAAGTGGCAGGGAGAACCGGGGAGCTGTTTTTT. It codes for CASSQVAGRTGELFF.

The J gene is TRBJ1-1, the V gene TRBV5-4; D is perhaps TRBD1 (6 bases). Trimming removed 4 bases from V and 8 bases from J, with 12 bases in between. Germline V gives CDR1 SGHNT, CDR2 YYREEE (reference sequence). This CDR3 contains 12 residues. The DNA of the CDR3 is TGTGCCAGCAGCATTGATACAGGGGAAGCTTTCTTT. Translated, it gives CASSIDTGEAFF. The variable domain in full, completed from reference TRBV5-4 and TRBJ1-1, reads ETGVTQSPTHLIKTRGQQVTLRCSSQSGHNTVSWYQQALGQGPQFIFQYYREEENGRGNFPPRFSGLQFPNYSSELNVNALELDDSALYLCASSIDTGEAFFGQGTRLTVV.

This clone has a handful of counts. The chain carries TRBV23-1 and TRBJ1-4; 8 bases are shared with TRBD1. TRBV23-1 is an ORF for which the function is uncertain. The ends lost 7 bases at V and 8 bases at J; junction bases unmatched: 6. The CDR3 is 13 residues long. The CDR3 protein is CASTDRVGEKLFF. CDR3 in DNA: TGCGCCAGCACGGACAGGGTTGGGGAAAAACTGTTTTTT.

This clone was seen a handful of times. The chain combines TRBV21-1 with TRBJ2-3. TRBV21-1 is deemed a pseudogene. The length of the CDR3 is 16 residues. CDR3 coding DNA: TGTGCCAGCAGCAAAGCGCCAGCTCAATCCACAGATACGCAGTATTTT. Protein sequence: CASSKAPAQSTDTQYF.

The V gene is TRBV5-1, the J gene TRBJ2-3; 8 nucleotides line up with TRBD1. Germline V gene lookup returns CDR1 SGHRS and CDR2 YFSETQ. The CDR3 has 15 residues. Unmatched junction bases numbered 9, after V lost 6 bases and J lost 3 bases. CDR3 bases: TGCGCCAGCACCGCAGGGGGCGGTCAGACAGATACGCAGTATTTT. Translation gives CASTAGGGQTDTQYF.

The chain uses TRBV11-3 and TRBJ2-7; D remains ambiguous. The V gene's germline CDR1 is SGHNT and CDR2 YENEEA. Trimming stripped 7 bases from V and 0 bases from J, with 13 bases between. This CDR3 spans 14 amino acids. Here the CDR3 reads CASTKADPSYEQYF. CDR3 coding DNA: TGTGCCAGCACGAAGGCGGATCCCTCCTACGAGCAGTACTTC.

The J gene is TRBJ2-1, the V gene TRBV6-1; D is tentatively TRBD1 or TRBD2 (6 bases each). Germline V gene lookup returns CDR1 MNHNS and CDR2 SASEGT. This CDR3 has 15 amino acids. Trimming pared 6 bases from V and 3 bases from J, leaving 15 bases between. This CDR3 is CASRGGRGDYNEQFF. The CDR3 DNA sequence: TGTGCCAGCAGGGGAGGTAGGGGGGACTACAATGAGCAGTTCTTC.

CDR3 amino acids: CASSISSLDTQYF. The CDR3 DNA reads TGTGCCAGCAGCATTAGCTCCCTGGATACGCAGTATTTT. The chain is built from TRBV11-3 and TRBJ2-3, with D unclear. V lost 5 bases, J lost 6 bases, and 12 bases lay in between. CDR1 is SGHNT and CDR2 is YENEEA in the germline V gene. The CDR3 has 13 amino acids.

V is TRBV30 and J is TRBJ1-5, with D hard to call. Between the trimmed V and J ends, which lost 6 bases and 4 bases, there was a span of 16 bases. Germline lookup yields CDR1 GTSNPN and CDR2 SVGIG (reference sequence). The CDR3 has 14 residues. The CDR3 DNA is TGTGCCTGTTCTGAAGGGCCAGTGAATCAGCCCCAGCATTTT. It translates to CACSEGPVNQPQHF. The full variable domain, completed using reference TRBV30 and TRBJ1-5, is SQTIHQWPATLVQPVGSPLSLECTVEGTSNPNLYWYRQAAGRGLQLLFYSVGIGQISSEVPQNLSASRPQDRQFILSSKKLLLSDSGFYLCACSEGPVNQPQHFGDGTRLSIL.

The chain recombines TRBV4-3 with TRBJ1-2, with 8 positions matching TRBD1. This CDR3 is 14 amino acids long. V lost 4 bases and J lost 6; bases outside the gene matches: 7. The V gene's germline CDR1 is LGHNA and CDR2 YSLEER. The CDR3 reads CASSRSGGADGYTF. The CDR3 DNA reads TGCGCCAGCAGCCGGTCAGGGGGCGCGGATGGCTACACCTTC.

The genes are TRBV7-2 and TRBJ2-1; D unresolved. This CDR3 has 13 amino acids. V was shortened by 0 bases and J by 9 bases, with 9 bases between the two germline ends. The germline CDR1 and CDR2 sequences are SGHTA and FQGNSA. For the CDR3, the DNA is TGTGCCAGCAGCTTAGCTCCGGATAGTGAGCAGTTCTTC. Residues: CASSLAPDSEQFF. Combining the CDR3 with reference TRBV7-2 and TRBJ2-1 gives the whole variable domain GAGVSQSPSNKVTEKGKDVELRCDPISGHTALYWYRQSLGQGLEFLIYFQGNSAPDKSGLPSDRFSAERTGGSVSTLTIQRTQQEDSAVYLCASSLAPDSEQFFGPGTRLTVL.

V and J are TRBV5-1 and TRBJ1-2, with D possibly being TRBD1 (5 bases). V lost 4 bases, J lost 5 bases, and 9 bases lay in between. CDR1 is SGHRS and CDR2 is YFSETQ in the germline V gene. The length of the CDR3 is 12 residues. CDR3: CASSLWGYGYTF. In DNA form, the CDR3 reads TGCGCCAGCAGCCTATGGGGGTATGGCTACACCTTC.

This chain links TRBV7-9 with TRBJ1-4; D not certain. V lost 5 bases and J 0 bases, leaving 7 bases between the germline ends. Looked up from germline, CDR1 is SEHNR and CDR2 is FQNEAQ (reference sequence). This CDR3 is built from 14 residues. The CDR3 sequence: CASSGSATNEKLFF. CDR3 bases: TGTGCCAGCAGCGGAAGTGCAACTAATGAAAAACTGTTTTTT.

This chain joins TRBV12-5 and TRBJ2-5, with 7 bases identical to TRBD2. CDR3 length equals 13 residues. Germline CDR1 and CDR2: LGHNT and FRNRAP. Trimming removed 6 bases from V and 2 bases from J; junction bases left unmatched: 3. The DNA for the CDR3 is TGTGCTAGTGGCCCGGGACTACAAGAGACCCAGTACTTC. This encodes CASGPGLQETQYF.